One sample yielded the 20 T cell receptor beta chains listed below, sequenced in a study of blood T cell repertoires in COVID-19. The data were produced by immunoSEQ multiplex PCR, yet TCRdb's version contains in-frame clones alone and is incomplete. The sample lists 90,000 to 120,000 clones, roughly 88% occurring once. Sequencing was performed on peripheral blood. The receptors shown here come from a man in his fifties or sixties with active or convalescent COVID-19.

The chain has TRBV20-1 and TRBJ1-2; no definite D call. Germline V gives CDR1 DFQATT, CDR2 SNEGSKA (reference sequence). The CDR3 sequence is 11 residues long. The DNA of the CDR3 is TGCGGGCACGTACGGAACTATGGCTACACCTTC. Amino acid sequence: CGHVRNYGYTF.

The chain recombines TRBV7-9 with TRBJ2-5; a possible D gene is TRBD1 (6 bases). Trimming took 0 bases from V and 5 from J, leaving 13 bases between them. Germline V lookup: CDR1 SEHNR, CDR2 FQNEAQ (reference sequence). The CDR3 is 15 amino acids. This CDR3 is CASSLALDRWETQYF. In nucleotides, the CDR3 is TGTGCCAGCAGCTTAGCCCTCGACAGGTGGGAGACCCAGTACTTC.

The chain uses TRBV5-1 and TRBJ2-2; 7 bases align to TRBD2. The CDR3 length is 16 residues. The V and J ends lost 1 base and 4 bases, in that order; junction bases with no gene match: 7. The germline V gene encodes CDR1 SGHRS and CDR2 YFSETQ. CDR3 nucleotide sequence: TGCGCCAGCAGCTTGAGTGGGAGGGGCGGCACCGGGGAGCTGTTTTTT. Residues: CASSLSGRGGTGELFF. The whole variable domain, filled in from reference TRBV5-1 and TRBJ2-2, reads KAGVTQTPRYLIKTRGQQVTLSCSPISGHRSVSWYQQTPGQGLQFLFEYFSETQRNKGNFPGRFSGRQFSNSRSEMNVSTLELGDSALYLCASSLSGRGGTGELFFGEGSRLTVL.

Written as DNA, the CDR3 is TGTGCCAGCAGCCCAGAGGAGAGGGCAGTCACGGGACAAGGTCCAGATACGCAGTATTTT. This gives the protein CASSPEERAVTGQGPDTQYF. This chain joins TRBV9 and TRBJ2-3; maybe TRBD1 (6 bases). V was pared by 4 bases and J by 4 bases, with 31 bases between. The germline V gene encodes CDR1 SGDLS and CDR2 YYNGEE. The CDR3 totals 20 residues.

The CDR3 spells CASSDSYTQYF. CDR3 sequence (DNA): TGTGCCAGCAGTGACAGTTATACGCAGTATTTT. J is TRBJ2-3 and V is TRBV6-1; no firm D call. This CDR3 is built from 11 residues. Germline V gene data show CDR1 as MNHNS and CDR2 as SASEGT. Trimming cost V 3 bases and J 7 bases, with 5 bases left between them.

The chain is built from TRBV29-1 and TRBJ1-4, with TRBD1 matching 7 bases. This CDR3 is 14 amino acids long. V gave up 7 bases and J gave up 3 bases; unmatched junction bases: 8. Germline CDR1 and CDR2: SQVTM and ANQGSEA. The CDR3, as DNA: TGCAGCGGGAGTATAGGGGGCTCTAATGAAAAACTGTTTTTT. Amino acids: CSGSIGGSNEKLFF.

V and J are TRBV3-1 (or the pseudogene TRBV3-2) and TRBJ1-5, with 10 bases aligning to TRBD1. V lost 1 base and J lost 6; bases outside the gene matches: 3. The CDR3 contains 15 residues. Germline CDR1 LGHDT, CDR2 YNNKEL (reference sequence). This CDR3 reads CASSQGTGGSQPQHF. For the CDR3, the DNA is TGTGCCAGCAGCCAAGGGACAGGGGGAAGTCAGCCCCAGCATTTT.

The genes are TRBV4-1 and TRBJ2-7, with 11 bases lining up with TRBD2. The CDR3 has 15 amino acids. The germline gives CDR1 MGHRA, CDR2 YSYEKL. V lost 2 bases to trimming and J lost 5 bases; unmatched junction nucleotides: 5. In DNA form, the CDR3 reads TGCGCCAGCAGCCAACCACTAGCGGGAGTCCACGAGCAGTACTTC. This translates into CASSQPLAGVHEQYF.

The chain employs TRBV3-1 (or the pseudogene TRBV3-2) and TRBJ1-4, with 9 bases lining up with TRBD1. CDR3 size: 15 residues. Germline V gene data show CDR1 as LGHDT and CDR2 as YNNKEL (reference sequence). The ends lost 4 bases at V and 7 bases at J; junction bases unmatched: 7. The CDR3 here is CASSPQGATGEKLFF. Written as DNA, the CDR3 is TGTGCCAGCAGCCCACAGGGGGCGACGGGTGAAAAACTGTTTTTT.

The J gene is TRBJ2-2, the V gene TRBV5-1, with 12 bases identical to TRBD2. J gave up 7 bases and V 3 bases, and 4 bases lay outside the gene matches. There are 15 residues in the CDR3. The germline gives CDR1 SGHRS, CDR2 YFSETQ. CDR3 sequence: CASSSLAGGVGELFF. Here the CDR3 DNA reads TGCGCCAGCAGCTCCCTAGCGGGAGGGGTCGGGGAGCTGTTTTTT.

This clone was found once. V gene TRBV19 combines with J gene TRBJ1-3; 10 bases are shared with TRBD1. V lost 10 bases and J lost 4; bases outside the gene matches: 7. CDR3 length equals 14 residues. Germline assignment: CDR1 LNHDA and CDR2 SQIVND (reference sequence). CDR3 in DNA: TGTGCCACATCCGGGACAGGGGCAGGAAACACCATATATTTT. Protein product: CATSGTGAGNTIYF.

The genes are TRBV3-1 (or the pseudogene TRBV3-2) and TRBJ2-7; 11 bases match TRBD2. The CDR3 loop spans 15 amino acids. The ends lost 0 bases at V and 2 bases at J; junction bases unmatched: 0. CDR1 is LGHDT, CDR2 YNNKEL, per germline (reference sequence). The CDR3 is CASSQELAGAYEQYF. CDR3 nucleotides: TGTGCCAGCAGCCAAGAACTAGCGGGGGCCTACGAGCAGTACTTC.

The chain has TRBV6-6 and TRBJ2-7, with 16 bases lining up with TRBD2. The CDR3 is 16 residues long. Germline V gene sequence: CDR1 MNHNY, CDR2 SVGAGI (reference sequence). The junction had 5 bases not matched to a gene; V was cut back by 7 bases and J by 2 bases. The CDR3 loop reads CASIGTSGRGAYEQYF. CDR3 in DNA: TGTGCCAGCATCGGGACTAGCGGGAGGGGTGCCTACGAGCAGTACTTC.

The CDR3 DNA reads as TGTGCCAGCAGACACAGGGGGCGGATGGACGAGCAGTACTTC. It translates to CASRHRGRMDEQYF. The chain joins TRBV28 to TRBJ2-7; 9 positions agree with TRBD1. Germline-derived CDR1 and CDR2 are MDHEN and SYDVKM. With 6 bases clipped from V and 5 bases from J, the junction kept 8 bases outside the gene matches. The CDR3 contains 14 residues.

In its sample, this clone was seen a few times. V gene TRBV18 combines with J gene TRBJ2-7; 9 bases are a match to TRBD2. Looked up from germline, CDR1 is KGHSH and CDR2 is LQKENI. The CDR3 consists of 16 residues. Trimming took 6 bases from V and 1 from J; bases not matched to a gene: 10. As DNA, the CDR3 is TGTGCCAGCTCTGATGGTGCGGGAGGGGTTTCCTACGAGCAGTACTTC. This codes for CASSDGAGGVSYEQYF.

The CDR3 spells CAYSGLRYEQYF. The CDR3 DNA is TGTGCCTATTCGGGACTCCGCTACGAGCAGTACTTC. The rearrangement links TRBV30 to TRBJ2-7; perhaps TRBD2 as D (6 bases). Trimming left V 7 bases short and J 3 bases short, with 13 bases between. The CDR3 contains 12 residues. Looked up from germline, CDR1 is GTSNPN and CDR2 is SVGIG (reference sequence).

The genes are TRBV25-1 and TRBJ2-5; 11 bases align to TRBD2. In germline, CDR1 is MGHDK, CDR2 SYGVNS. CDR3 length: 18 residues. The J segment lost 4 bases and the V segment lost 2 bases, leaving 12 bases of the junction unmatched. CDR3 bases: TGTGCCAGCAGTGAAACTAGCGGGAGTTGGGCGGCAGTAGAGACCCAGTACTTC. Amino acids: CASSETSGSWAAVETQYF.

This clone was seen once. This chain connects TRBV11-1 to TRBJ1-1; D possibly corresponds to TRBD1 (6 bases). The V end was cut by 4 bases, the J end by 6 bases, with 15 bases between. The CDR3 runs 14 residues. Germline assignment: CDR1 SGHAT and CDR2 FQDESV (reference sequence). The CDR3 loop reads CASSYNRDGAEAFF. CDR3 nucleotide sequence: TGTGCCAGCAGCTATAACAGGGATGGGGCTGAAGCTTTCTTT.

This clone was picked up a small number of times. CDR3 nucleotide sequence: TGTGCCAGCAGCCCGGCCCAGGGACAGGGTCAGGTCGGCTATGGCTACACCTTC. This gives the protein CASSPAQGQGQVGYGYTF. The V gene is TRBV5-4, the J gene TRBJ1-2; the match to TRBD1 covers 9 bases. Germline V CDR1 and CDR2: SGHNT, YYREEE (reference sequence). Trimming removed 4 bases from V and 4 bases from J; junction bases left unmatched: 17. This CDR3 has 18 residues. Full variable domain (rest looked up from reference TRBV5-4 and TRBJ1-2): ETGVTQSPTHLIKTRGQQVTLRCSSQSGHNTVSWYQQALGQGPQFIFQYYREEENGRGNFPPRFSGLQFPNYSSELNVNALELDDSALYLCASSPAQGQGQVGYGYTFGSGTRLTVV.

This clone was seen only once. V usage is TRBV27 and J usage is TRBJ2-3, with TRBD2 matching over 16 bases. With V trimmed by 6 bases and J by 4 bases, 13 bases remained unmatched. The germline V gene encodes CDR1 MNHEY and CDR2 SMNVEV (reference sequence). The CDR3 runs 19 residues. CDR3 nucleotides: TGTGCCAGCAGCCTGCCGCCGGGACTAGCGGGAGGGCCTCCAGATACGCAGTATTTT. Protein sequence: CASSLPPGLAGGPPDTQYF.